Below, 23 T cell receptor beta chains from the same sample are listed, as sequenced in a study of blood T cells in healthy people across ages. The second PCR ran roughly 7 to 11 cycles with a sample-barcoded 5' primer and J-beta primers. TCRdb analysed the 5' RACE reads with MiXCR anew, one entry per CDR3 protein. Among 1.6 million or so distinct CDR3 sequences listed, around 36% were seen once. The sequenced sample consisted of blood. Source of these receptors: a woman aged 25-40 years in good health.

Ten or more counts support this clonotype. The gene calls are TRBV15 and TRBJ2-7; the match to TRBD2 covers 8 bases. Trimming removed 5 bases from V and 4 bases from J; junction bases left unmatched: 4. The CDR3 is 13 residues long. The germline CDR1 and CDR2 sequences are LNHNV and YYDKDF (reference sequence). CDR3 nucleotides: TGTGCCACCAGCTTAAGCGGGAGTTACGAGCAGTACTTC. This translates into CATSLSGSYEQYF.

This clonotype was picked up a small number of times. This CDR3 reads CASQTGPEQYF. The CDR3 DNA reads as TGTGCCAGTCAGACAGGGCCAGAGCAGTACTTC. V gene TRBV6-5 combines with J gene TRBJ2-7; 7 bases match TRBD1. The germline CDR1 and CDR2 sequences are MNHEY and SVGAGI. The J segment lost 7 bases and the V segment lost 9 bases, leaving 6 bases of the junction unmatched. The CDR3 runs to 11 residues.

Regarding this clonotype: The junction does not match germline at one end; this may be a read error. The chain links TRBV27 to TRBJ2-7; the D gene is possibly TRBD1 (6 bases). Germline V lookup: CDR1 MNHEY, CDR2 SMNVEV (reference sequence). This CDR3 contains 13 residues. The CDR3 here is CASSMGQGYERYF. In DNA form, the CDR3 reads TGTGCCAGCAGTATGGGACAAGGCTACGAGCGGTACTTC.

This clonotype was detected ten times or more. DNA of the CDR3: TGCGCCAGCAGCCAGAACTTTATGGACATAAAAGAATACGAGCAGTACTTC. This gives the protein CASSQNFMDIKEYEQYF. V is TRBV4-1 and J is TRBJ2-7; TRBD1 might be the D (5 bases). V shed 3 bases and J shed 4 bases, with 22 bases lying between them. From germline, CDR1 is MGHRA and CDR2 YSYEKL. There are 17 residues in the CDR3.

The chain recombines TRBV6-6 with TRBJ1-1; D call uncertain. V was clipped by 8 bases and J by 0 bases, with 7 bases between them. CDR1 is MNHNY, CDR2 SVGAGI, per germline (reference sequence). The CDR3 runs 12 residues. The CDR3 coding sequence is TGTGCCAGCTGGAACTTGAACACTGAAGCTTTCTTT. Protein sequence: CASWNLNTEAFF.

The chain couples TRBV4-2 to TRBJ1-1; 8 bases map to TRBD1. The J segment lost 1 base and the V segment lost 0 bases, leaving 1 base of the junction unmatched. This CDR3 has 15 amino acids. Germline V gene data show CDR1 as LGHNA and CDR2 as YNFKEQ. DNA of the CDR3: TGTGCCAGCAGCCAAGAGACAGGGGCGAACACTGAAGCTTTCTTT. This translates into CASSQETGANTEAFF.

V gene TRBV6-2 or TRBV6-3 combines with J gene TRBJ1-6, with 7 bases identical to TRBD1. This CDR3 comprises 16 residues. The V and J ends lost 7 bases and 9 bases, in that order; junction bases with no gene match: 15. Germline CDR1 is MNHEY and CDR2 is SVGEGT. The chain's CDR3 is CASNLAAQGVGSPLHF. In DNA, the CDR3 is TGTGCCAGCAACCTCGCCGCGCAGGGGGTGGGTTCACCCCTCCACTTT.

The rearrangement links TRBV28 to TRBJ2-7; D is perhaps TRBD2 (7 bases). V lost 10 bases and J 0 bases, leaving 22 bases between the germline ends. CDR1 is MDHEN, CDR2 SYDVKM, per germline. The CDR3 covers 16 residues. The DNA for the CDR3 is TGTGCCACCCAGGGAGGGGGGGCCGAGAGCTCCTACGAGCAGTACTTC. Amino acids: CATQGGGAESSYEQYF.

This clonotype was observed a few times. The chain couples TRBV6-1 to TRBJ2-7; 8 bases align to TRBD1. This CDR3 is built from 13 residues. V dropped 4 bases and J dropped 3; count of bases not matched to a gene: 2. The germline V gene has CDR1 MNHNS and CDR2 SASEGT. CDR3 sequence reads: CASSGGQDYEQYF. CDR3 in DNA: TGTGCCAGCAGTGGGGGACAGGACTACGAGCAGTACTTC.

Turning to this clonotype: This clone may be a read error of a much larger clone one base away. The chain carries TRBV4-1 and TRBJ2-5; 10 bases match TRBD2. The length of the CDR3 is 17 residues. J was trimmed by 4 bases and V by 4 bases; bases with no gene match: 12. Germline CDR1 and CDR2: MGHRA and YSYEKL. This CDR3 reads CASSRDRLAGESETQYF. The DNA of the CDR3 is TGCGCCAGCAGCCGAGATAGGCTAGCGGGAGAGTCAGAGACCCAGTACTTC.

The chain recombines TRBV28 with TRBJ1-2, with 7 nucleotides matching TRBD1. The CDR3 covers 14 residues. Germline CDR1 is MDHEN and CDR2 is SYDVKM. J gave up 8 bases and V 7 bases, and 13 bases lay outside the gene matches. CDR3 sequence: CASNSLTGAEGYTF. CDR3 nucleotide sequence: TGTGCCAGCAACAGTTTAACAGGGGCAGAGGGCTACACCTTC.

The table lists this clonotype with a few counts. The V and J genes are TRBV28 and TRBJ1-2; D is undetermined. The CDR3 loop spans 15 amino acids. Between the trimmed V and J ends, which lost 3 bases and 4 bases, there was a span of 15 bases. Looked up from germline, CDR1 is MDHEN and CDR2 is SYDVKM. Here the CDR3 reads CASSFSWGGLYGYTF. CDR3 DNA: TGTGCCAGCAGTTTCTCCTGGGGAGGCCTCTATGGCTACACCTTC.

The V and J genes are TRBV27 and TRBJ2-2; D is unclear. V was trimmed by 0 bases and J by 6 bases, leaving 5 bases between them. Germline CDR1 is MNHEY and CDR2 is SMNVEV (reference sequence). The CDR3 runs 13 residues. The CDR3 loop reads CASSLSWSGELFF. The CDR3, as DNA: TGTGCCAGCAGTTTATCGTGGTCCGGGGAGCTGTTTTTT.

The chain joins TRBV20-1 to TRBJ2-3; 9 nucleotides match TRBD2. Germline CDR1 reads DFQATT; CDR2 reads SNEGSKA (reference sequence). This CDR3 has 16 residues. CDR3 DNA sequence: TGCGGGGTGGGTTTAGCGGGAGCGGCGCCCACAGATACGCAGTATTTT. Translation gives CGVGLAGAAPTDTQYF.

This clonotype was counted ten times or more. The chain links TRBV20-1 to TRBJ2-5, with D perhaps TRBD2 (5 bases). The CDR3 runs 11 residues. Germline lookup yields CDR1 DFQATT and CDR2 SNEGSKA (reference sequence). Deletions cut 2 bases from V and 5 bases from J, with 6 bases between. In nucleotides, the CDR3 is TGCAGTGCTAGATTAGCGGAGACCCAGTACTTC. It translates to CSARLAETQYF.

J is TRBJ2-2 and V is TRBV28; D gene uncertain. The V end was cut by 6 bases, the J end by 1 base, with 9 bases between. This CDR3 is built from 14 residues. The germline V gene has CDR1 MDHEN and CDR2 SYDVKM. The CDR3 reads CASRPRRNTGELFF. As DNA, the CDR3 is TGTGCCAGCAGACCTCGACGGAACACCGGGGAGCTGTTTTTT.

Regarding this clonotype: Sequence at one end of the junction differs from germline and may be a read error. J is TRBJ2-1 and V is TRBV24-1; D ambiguous. Germline-derived CDR1 and CDR2 are KGHDR and SFDVKD. The CDR3 is made up of 16 amino acids. The CDR3 protein is CATSNLKSSVGREQFF. The CDR3 DNA sequence: TGTGCCACCAGTAATTTAAAGAGCTCCGTCGGCCGTGAGCAGTTCTTC.

This clonotype occurred a few times. The J gene is TRBJ2-1, the V gene TRBV7-3; tentative D call: TRBD1 (6 bases). The CDR3 consists of 14 residues. The germline V gene encodes CDR1 SGHTA and CDR2 FQGTGA. V was clipped by 2 bases and J by 8 bases, with 13 bases between them. The CDR3: CASSLQGIFDEQFF. CDR3 DNA: TGTGCCAGCAGCTTACAGGGGATTTTCGATGAGCAGTTCTTC.

This clonotype was found many times. In nucleotides, the CDR3 is TGCAGCGTTGAGGACAGATTAGCCAAAAACATTCAGTACTTC. It is translated as CSVEDRLAKNIQYF. The chain links TRBV29-1 to TRBJ2-4; D perhaps matches TRBD1 (6 bases). Germline assignment: CDR1 SQVTM and CDR2 ANQGSEA. The CDR3 contains 14 residues. V was shortened by 3 bases and J by 0 bases, with 9 bases between the two germline ends.

This chain joins TRBV7-9 and TRBJ2-3, with D perhaps being TRBD1 or TRBD2 (6 bases each). The germline CDR1 and CDR2 sequences are SEHNR and FQNEAQ (reference sequence). The CDR3 totals 16 residues. The V and J ends lost 6 bases and 1 base respectively, with 17 bases between them. CDR3 region: CASRPKLGGRTDTQYF. The CDR3 DNA reads as TGTGCCAGCAGACCCAAGCTTGGGGGGCGCACAGATACGCAGTATTTT.

The CDR3 here is CASSFWSGAEAFF. The DNA of the CDR3 is TGTGCCAGCAGCTTTTGGAGTGGGGCTGAAGCTTTCTTT. V gene TRBV7-9 combines with J gene TRBJ1-1, with D uncertain. This CDR3 comprises 13 residues. Trimming left V 3 bases short and J 6 bases short, with 11 bases between. Germline V gene sequence: CDR1 SEHNR, CDR2 FQNEAQ (reference sequence).

V usage is TRBV5-1 and J usage is TRBJ1-1; no clear D. V gave up 1 base and J gave up 0 bases, with 13 bases separating them. This CDR3 has 16 amino acids. Germline assignment: CDR1 SGHRS and CDR2 YFSETQ. The CDR3 sequence is CASSLYQDLMNTEAFF. Here the CDR3 DNA reads TGCGCCAGCAGCTTGTACCAGGACTTAATGAACACTGAAGCTTTCTTT.

The chain joins TRBV5-1 to TRBJ1-5; D gene ambiguous. The germline V gene has CDR1 SGHRS and CDR2 YFSETQ. CDR3 size: 15 residues. V lost 0 bases, J lost 2 bases, and 9 bases lay in between. CDR3 region: CASSLVGDGNQPQHF. The CDR3 nucleotides are TGCGCCAGCAGCTTGGTAGGTGATGGCAATCAGCCCCAGCATTTT.